This entry lists 5 T cell receptor beta chains sequenced from one sample in a study of HIV-infected children after antiretroviral therapy interruption. RNA-based 3' RACE libraries used unique molecular identifiers. TCRdb analysed the 3' RACE reads with MiXCR anew, one entry per CDR3 protein. The table has more than 40,000 distinct CDR3 sequences, roughly 4% seen once. The sample's treatment: PENTA 11 planned treatment interruption arm or continuous ART arm. This specimen was CD45RA+ CD4+ T cells from PBMCs, pooled from several time points, taken from a donor given antiretroviral therapy, either interrupted or continuous. Subset given: naive CD4+ CD45RA+ CD45RO- T cells. The receptor source for this set is a pool of human donors with HIV.

The V call is TRBV28, the J call TRBJ2-1; D might be TRBD1 or TRBD2, each matching 5 bases. CDR3 length: 14 residues. CDR1 is MDHEN, CDR2 SYDVKM, per germline. The V end lost 1 base, the J end lost 8 bases, and 12 bases lay between the germline ends. CDR3 in amino acids: CASSLLGEDDEQFF. CDR3 nucleotides: TGTGCCAGCAGTTTATTGGGGGAAGACGATGAGCAGTTCTTC.

There are many counts of this clonotype. The J gene is TRBJ2-7, the V gene TRBV6-5; 8 nucleotides match TRBD1. V lost 6 bases to trimming and J lost 4 bases; unmatched junction nucleotides: 5. Germline V gives CDR1 MNHEY, CDR2 SVGAGI. The CDR3 has 13 amino acids. The CDR3 nucleotides are TGTGCCAGCAGAAGACAGGGGAGGTACGAGCAGTACTTC. Translated: CASRRQGRYEQYF.

This clonotype was seen repeatedly, ten times or more. The CDR3 region is CASSPDLGTTEAFF. The CDR3 DNA reads TGTGCCAGCTCACCAGACTTGGGCACAACTGAAGCTTTCTTT. The gene calls are TRBV18 and TRBJ1-1, with D hard to call. CDR3 length: 14 amino acids. Trimming shortened V by 2 bases and J by 5 bases, and 12 bases separated the two germline ends. CDR1 is KGHSH and CDR2 is LQKENI in the germline V gene.

This clonotype appeared a few times. The chain links TRBV5-1 to TRBJ1-6; perhaps TRBD1 as D (5 bases). This CDR3 comprises 13 residues. Trimming shortened V by 0 bases and J by 11 bases, and 9 bases separated the two germline ends. In germline, CDR1 is SGHRS, CDR2 YFSETQ. This CDR3 is CASSLDRNPPLHF. In DNA, the CDR3 is TGCGCCAGCAGCTTGGACAGGAACCCACCCCTCCACTTT.

This clonotype was picked up many times. The chain carries TRBV28 and TRBJ1-2; 7 bases fit TRBD1. CDR3 length equals 15 residues. V trimming: 6 bases; J trimming: 0 bases; junction bases outside the gene matches: 7. Per the germline V gene, CDR1 is MDHEN and CDR2 is SYDVKM. The CDR3 here is CASSKGASSNYGYTF. The CDR3 DNA sequence: TGTGCCAGCAGCAAGGGGGCTTCTTCTAACTATGGCTACACCTTC.